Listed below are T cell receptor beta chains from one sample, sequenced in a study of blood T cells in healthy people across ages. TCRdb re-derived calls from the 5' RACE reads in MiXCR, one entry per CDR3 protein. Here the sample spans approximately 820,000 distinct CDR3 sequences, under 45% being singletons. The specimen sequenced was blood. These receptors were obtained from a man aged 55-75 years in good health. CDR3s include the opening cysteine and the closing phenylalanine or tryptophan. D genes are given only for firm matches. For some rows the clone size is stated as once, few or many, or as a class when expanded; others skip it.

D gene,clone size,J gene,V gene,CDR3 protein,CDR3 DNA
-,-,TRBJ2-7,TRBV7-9,CASGVSKYEQYF,TGTGCAAGTGGAGTGAGTAAGTACGAGCAGTACTTC
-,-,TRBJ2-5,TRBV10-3,CAISADSRESAQTQYF,TGTGCCATCAGTGCGGACAGCAGGGAGAGTGCGCAGACCCAGTACTTC
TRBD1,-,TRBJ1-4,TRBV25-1,CASSAWTGINEKLFF,TGTGCCAGCAGTGCTTGGACAGGGATTAATGAAAAACTGTTTTTT
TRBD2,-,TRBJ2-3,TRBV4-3,CASSQDWRGSTDTQYF,TGCGCCAGCAGCCAAGATTGGCGGGGGAGCACAGATACGCAGTATTTT
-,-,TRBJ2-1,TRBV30,CAWSEVRDAEQFF,TGTGCCTGGAGTGAGGTCAGGGACGCTGAGCAGTTCTTC
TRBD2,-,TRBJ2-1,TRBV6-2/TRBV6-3,CASSYLLAGGPTGEQFF,TGTGCCAGCAGTTACTTGCTAGCGGGGGGCCCAACGGGTGAGCAGTTCTTC
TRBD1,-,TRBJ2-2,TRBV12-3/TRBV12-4,CASSKGADTGELFF,TGTGCCAGCAGTAAGGGGGCGGACACCGGGGAGCTGTTTTTT
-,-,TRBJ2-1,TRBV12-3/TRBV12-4,CASSLSTRLNEQFF,TGTGCCAGCAGTTTATCAACTAGACTAAATGAGCAGTTCTTC
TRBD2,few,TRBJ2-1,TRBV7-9,CASSFVAGGTKNNEQFF,TGTGCCAGCAGCTTCGTAGCGGGGGGAACCAAAAACAATGAGCAGTTCTTC
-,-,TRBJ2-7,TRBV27,CASSLQRSRGAEQYF,TGTGCCAGCAGTTTACAACGTAGTCGGGGAGCCGAGCAGTACTTC